The clone carrying this T cell receptor beta chain has a count of ten or more. The data stem from a study of T cells in Graves' hyperthyroidism and ophthalmopathy. V gave up 0 bases and J gave up 3 bases, with 6 bases separating them. Germline V CDR1 and CDR2: GTSNPN, SVGIG (reference sequence). The CDR3 is 13 residues long. Uncontrolled infection, other autoimmune disease, pregnancy or lactation excluded patients. It was RNA transcripts that yielded the amplified TCR beta CDR3 regions. HTBI primers were employed in a first-round RT-PCR of the TCR CDR3. TCRdb re-analysed the multiplex PCR reads in MiXCR, keeping a single row per CDR3 protein. The top ten clones hold 25% to 30% of a sample with roughly 500,000 distinct CDR3 sequences, roughly a sixth of them seen once.

The chain employs TRBV30 and TRBJ1-5; D uncertain. The sequence derives from a woman in her twenties or thirties with Graves' ophthalmopathy. What was sequenced was blood. The CDR3 sequence: CAWSVHDNQPQHF. Here the CDR3 DNA reads TGTGCCTGGAGTGTACATGACAATCAGCCCCAGCATTTT.